The 23 T cell receptor beta chains in this list originate from one sample, sequenced in a study of shared clonotypes between healthy human individuals. Repertoires were generated with immunoSEQ multiplex PCR, while TCRdb's copy carries only in-frame clones and drops some. This table has millions of clones, about 95% appearing once. The naive CD8 population came from CD45RO-negative cells selected for CCR7, without terminally differentiated effector memory CD45RA+ cells. The sample taken for sequencing was naive CD8+ T cells sorted from blood. The receptors come from a man aged 18 to 29 in good health.

The chain employs TRBV9 and TRBJ2-7, with 12 nucleotides matching TRBD2. Unmatched junction bases numbered 7, after V lost 0 bases and J lost 0 bases. CDR3 length: 18 residues. Looked up from germline, CDR1 is SGDLS and CDR2 is YYNGEE. The CDR3 region has the DNA TGTGCCAGCAGCGTAGGGACTAGCGGGATGGGGGGCTCCTACGAGCAGTACTTC. Translating gives CASSVGTSGMGGSYEQYF.

The V gene is TRBV27, the J gene TRBJ2-7; TRBD2 matches at 7 bases. Germline lookup yields CDR1 MNHEY and CDR2 SMNVEV (reference sequence). This CDR3 has 14 residues. The V segment lost 6 bases and the J segment 3 bases; nucleotides outside the gene matches: 8. The CDR3 nucleotides read TGTGCCAGCAGCCCCACTAGCGCCCGCTACGAGCAGTACTTC. Its protein is CASSPTSARYEQYF.

This clone has just one count. The chain employs TRBV6-5 and TRBJ1-1; no reliable D call. V shed 5 bases and J shed 5 bases, with 15 bases lying between them. Germline assignment: CDR1 MNHEY and CDR2 SVGAGI. CDR3 size: 14 residues. In nucleotides, the CDR3 is TGTGCCAGCAGTGGGGTGTTCGGAGGGACTGAAGCTTTCTTT. Its protein is CASSGVFGGTEAFF.

CDR3 in DNA: TGTGCCAGCAGCTTAGCGCGGCTAGAGCAGTTCTTC. It encodes CASSLARLEQFF. The rearrangement uses TRBV13 and TRBJ2-1; D gene ambiguous. This CDR3 region has 12 residues. V was trimmed by 1 base and J by 10 bases, leaving 8 bases between them. In germline, CDR1 is PRHDT, CDR2 FYEKMQ (reference sequence).

The chain joins TRBV5-8 to TRBJ1-1, with D unclear. Germline CDR1 is SGHTS and CDR2 is YDEGEE. The CDR3 runs 14 residues. V lost 0 bases to trimming and J lost 4 bases, with 10 bases between them. The CDR3 nucleotides read TGTGCCAGCAGCTTGGAGGGATACAGCACTGAAGCTTTCTTT. This translates into CASSLEGYSTEAFF. The entire variable domain, with the rest obtained from reference TRBV5-8 and TRBJ1-1, is as follows: EAGVTQSPTHLIKTRGQQATLRCSPISGHTSVYWYQQALGLGLQFLLWYDEGEERNRGNFPPRFSGRQFPNYSSELNVNALELEDSALYLCASSLEGYSTEAFFGQGTRLTVV.

This clone was seen only once. The chain combines TRBV2 with TRBJ1-2; possible D gene TRBD1, 5 bases. Deletions cut 3 bases from V and 6 bases from J, with 11 bases between. Germline CDR1 reads SNHLY; CDR2 reads FYNNEI. This CDR3 has 13 residues. This chain's CDR3 is CASSESWGDGYTF. The CDR3 coding sequence is TGTGCCAGCAGTGAGAGTTGGGGGGATGGCTACACCTTC.

The count of this clone is one. The chain is built from TRBV6-5 and TRBJ2-7; 10 bases map to TRBD1. Unmatched junction bases numbered 5, after V lost 2 bases and J lost 7 bases. The CDR3 consists of 14 residues. In germline, CDR1 is MNHEY, CDR2 SVGAGI. In DNA form, the CDR3 reads TGTGCCAGCAGTTACGGACAGGGGGAGGGAGAGCAGTACTTC. Amino acids: CASSYGQGEGEQYF.

Regarding this clone: The same CDR3 is also encoded by other DNA sequences in this sample. This sequence joins TRBV9 and TRBJ2-4; D perhaps matches TRBD1 (5 bases). Germline CDR1 is SGDLS and CDR2 is YYNGEE. This CDR3 has 15 residues. V lost 0 bases and J 0 bases, leaving 7 bases between the germline ends. The DNA of the CDR3 is TGTGCCAGCAGCGTAGAGGGGCTAGCCAAAAACATTCAGTACTTC. Amino acid sequence: CASSVEGLAKNIQYF.

The J gene is TRBJ2-5, the V gene TRBV7-9, with 9 nucleotides matching TRBD1. CDR3 length: 14 residues. The V gene end was trimmed by 6 bases and the J gene end by 4 bases; junction bases not matched to a gene: 6. CDR1 and CDR2 from the germline V gene are SEHNR and FQNEAQ (reference sequence). The CDR3 coding sequence is TGTGCCAGCAGGACCACAGGGGGCGTAGAGACCCAGTACTTC. The encoded protein is CASRTTGGVETQYF.

This clone was counted a single time. V and J are TRBV6-1 and TRBJ2-7; 9 nucleotides line up with TRBD1. Germline V gene data show CDR1 as MNHNS and CDR2 as SASEGT. Germline trimming cut 8 bases from V and 2 bases from J; bases unmatched to any gene: 10. This CDR3 contains 15 residues. The CDR3 region is CASAKPGTGTYEQYF. In DNA form, the CDR3 reads TGTGCCAGCGCTAAGCCCGGGACAGGGACCTACGAGCAGTACTTC.

This chain connects TRBV13 to TRBJ2-1; D call uncertain. The CDR3 sequence is 15 residues long. The germline gives CDR1 PRHDT, CDR2 FYEKMQ (reference sequence). With 6 bases removed from V and 0 bases from J, the gap between germline ends came to 12 bases. In DNA, the CDR3 is TGTGCCAGCAGTCCCCCCCCTAGCTCCTACAATGAGCAGTTCTTC. It yields the protein CASSPPPSSYNEQFF. Looking up the rest from reference TRBV13 and TRBJ2-1 gives the full variable domain: AAGVIQSPRHLIKEKRETATLKCYPIPRHDTVYWYQQGPGQDPQFLISFYEKMQSDKGSIPDRFSAQQFSDYHSELNMSSLELGDSALYFCASSPPPSSYNEQFFGPGTRLTVL.

The chain uses TRBV4-1 and TRBJ2-1; 11 positions match TRBD2. Germline V gives CDR1 MGHRA, CDR2 YSYEKL. Losses at the gene ends were 5 bases for V and 2 bases for J; bases not matched to a gene: 11. The CDR3 is 18 amino acids. The CDR3 protein is CASSAGPPSGRTYNEQFF. Written as DNA, the CDR3 is TGCGCCAGCAGCGCAGGGCCCCCTAGCGGGAGGACCTACAATGAGCAGTTCTTC.

Remarks on this clone: The same CDR3 also results from other DNA sequences found in this sample. The chain couples TRBV6-5 to TRBJ2-7, with 9 bases aligning to TRBD1. The V gene end was trimmed by 6 bases and the J gene end by 6 bases; junction bases not matched to a gene: 6. CDR1 is MNHEY, CDR2 SVGAGI, per germline. This CDR3 spans 13 amino acids. The CDR3 DNA follows: TGTGCCAGCAGCTTGGGACAGGGCACCGAGCAGTACTTC. Translated, it gives CASSLGQGTEQYF.

Comments on this clone: In the same sample, other DNA sequences code for this CDR3. The V call is TRBV13, the J call TRBJ2-7, with TRBD1 matching 9 bases. The trim removed 0 bases at V and 6 bases at J, leaving 3 bases unmatched. The CDR3 totals 14 residues. In germline, CDR1 is PRHDT, CDR2 FYEKMQ (reference sequence). CDR3 nucleotides: TGTGCCAGCAGCTTAGGACAGGGGGCAGCCGAGCAGTACTTC. Its protein is CASSLGQGAAEQYF.

This chain connects TRBV13 to TRBJ2-7; 11 bases line up with TRBD2. The CDR3 contains 16 residues. With V trimmed by 4 bases and J by 2 bases, 7 bases remained unmatched. The V gene's germline CDR1 is PRHDT and CDR2 FYEKMQ (reference sequence). The CDR3 bases are TGTGCCAGCAGCTCAGAGACTAGCGGGACGACCTACGAGCAGTACTTC. Its protein is CASSSETSGTTYEQYF.

This clone occurred a few times. Different DNA sequences within this sample yield the same CDR3. The chain combines TRBV7-2 with TRBJ2-7; D is uncertain. The CDR3 is made up of 13 amino acids. Germline CDR1 and CDR2: SGHTA and FQGNSA. V dropped 0 bases and J dropped 1 base, with 4 bases sitting between them. The chain's CDR3 is CASSLAQSYEQYF. In nucleotides, the CDR3 is TGTGCCAGCAGCTTAGCCCAGTCCTACGAGCAGTACTTC.

The chain recombines TRBV6-5 with TRBJ1-1; no clear D. V was pared by 2 bases and J by 0 bases, with 10 bases between. The CDR3 has 15 amino acids. The V gene's germline CDR1 is MNHEY and CDR2 SVGAGI. The CDR3 region is CASSYSEPMNTEAFF. CDR3 bases: TGTGCCAGCAGTTACAGCGAACCGATGAACACTGAAGCTTTCTTT.

V gene TRBV18 combines with J gene TRBJ1-5, with a weak D call TRBD1 (6 bases). CDR3 length equals 15 residues. V shed 5 bases and J shed 7 bases, with 18 bases lying between them. Germline CDR1 is KGHSH and CDR2 is LQKENI. The CDR3 loop reads CASSVAGDGSQPQHF. In DNA form, the CDR3 reads TGTGCCAGCTCAGTTGCAGGGGACGGTAGCCAGCCCCAGCATTTT.

For this clone: Other nucleotide sequences from this sample produce the same CDR3. The chain has TRBV27 and TRBJ2-7, with TRBD1 identical over 8 bases. The CDR3 contains 14 residues. CDR1 is MNHEY and CDR2 is SMNVEV in the germline V gene (reference sequence). Trimming took 5 bases from V and 2 from J; bases not matched to a gene: 5. The CDR3: CASSLDRGAYEQYF. For the CDR3, the DNA is TGTGCCAGCAGTCTTGACAGGGGTGCCTACGAGCAGTACTTC.

In its sample, this clone was seen once. Relative to the germline gene, one junction end is altered; a read error may explain this. The chain combines TRBV7-7 with TRBJ2-1, with 8 bases identical to TRBD2. Germline values: CDR1 SSHAT, CDR2 FNYEAQ (reference sequence). The CDR3 extends over 15 amino acids. CDR3 sequence: CASSNLAGALNEQFF. The CDR3 DNA reads as TGTGCTAGCAGCAATCTAGCGGGCGCTCTCAATGAGCAGTTCTTC.

The chain combines TRBV5-5 with TRBJ2-3; 8 positions agree with TRBD2. This CDR3 contains 15 residues. The ends lost 4 bases at V and 4 bases at J; junction bases unmatched: 8. Germline V gives CDR1 SGHKS, CDR2 YYEKEE (reference sequence). As DNA, the CDR3 is TGTGCCAGCAGCACCCGGGAGGGCCGGGCAGATACGCAGTATTTT. Translation gives CASSTREGRADTQYF. Complete variable domain (other parts from reference TRBV5-5 and TRBJ2-3): DAGVTQSPTHLIKTRGQQVTLRCSPISGHKSVSWYQQVLGQGPQFIFQYYEKEERGRGNFPDRFSARQFPNYSSELNVNALLLGDSALYLCASSTREGRADTQYFGPGTRLTVL.

The CDR3 reads CASGGTPHGELFF. In DNA form, the CDR3 reads TGTGCCAGCGGCGGGACTCCCCACGGGGAGCTGTTTTTT. The chain employs TRBV5-4 and TRBJ2-2, with D possibly being TRBD2 (6 bases). The CDR3 is made up of 13 amino acids. Germline V lookup: CDR1 SGHNT, CDR2 YYREEE (reference sequence). Trimming pared 7 bases from V and 7 bases from J, leaving 14 bases between.

The chain combines TRBV4-1 with TRBJ2-7; the match to TRBD2 covers 8 bases. V trimming: 3 bases; J trimming: 2 bases; junction bases outside the gene matches: 6. From germline, CDR1 is MGHRA and CDR2 YSYEKL. The CDR3 consists of 15 residues. The CDR3 region is CASSHAPGLAYEQYF. The CDR3 nucleotides read TGCGCCAGCAGCCATGCACCGGGACTAGCCTACGAGCAGTACTTC.